This TCR beta chain was retrieved from a study of liver allograft versus peripheral blood T cells. Study information: Repertoires from peripheral blood of liver transplant recipients were compared with those inside their transplanted livers. Regarding the study as a whole: Peripheral blood reportedly held T cell receptor repertoires that differed from those inside liver allografts.

This clonotype was counted a single time. Its antigen is undetermined. This CDR3 is 14 amino acids long. Germline V lookup: CDR1 SGHTA, CDR2 FQGTGA. The ends were cut back, 4 bases at V and 2 bases at J, with 12 bases in the middle. MiXCR was run by TCRdb on the reads, yielding one entry per CDR3 protein. The profile shows more than 10,000 distinct CDR3 sequences, under 30% of them singletons. The rearrangement joins TRBV7-3 to TRBJ2-7, with D perhaps given as TRBD1 or TRBD2 (5 bases each). This sequence originates from a human patient who had a liver transplant. Some T cells may be graft donor cells. Written as DNA, the CDR3 is TGTGCCAGCAGCTCTTGGGACCGCCCCTACGAGCAGTACTTC. This sequence encodes CASSSWDRPYEQYF.